This TCR beta chain derives from a study of Graves' ophthalmopathy and Graves' hyperthyroidism. Study-level information: Samples of peripheral blood were obtained at initial diagnosis, prior to treatment of any kind. Study-wide points: Blood samples also showed most expanded thyroid clonotypes exceeding 0.001 frequency.

RNA transcripts yielded amplified TCR beta CDR3 regions. First-round RT-PCR employed HTBI primers, with a second-round multiplex PCR after it. A single record per CDR3 protein comes from TCRdb applying MiXCR to the multiplex PCR reads. The table lists roughly 400,000 distinct CDR3 sequences, about a sixth of them singletons, with 2.4% in the top ten. In its sample, this clonotype was seen many times. Its specificity is not known. The CDR3 length is 13 residues. CDR1 and CDR2 from the germline V gene are LGHNA and YSLEER. V was cut by 1 base and J by 5 bases, with 9 bases left in between. Excluded were patients with other autoimmune diseases, uncontrolled infections, pregnancy or lactation.

Sequenced: peripheral blood. The genes are TRBV4-3 and TRBJ2-7; TRBD2 is a possible D gene (5 bases). This TCR was sampled from an adult woman with stable Graves' hyperthyroidism. The CDR3 DNA reads TGCGCCAGCAGCCAAGGTACGGGAAACGAGCAGTACTTC. Translated, it gives CASSQGTGNEQYF.